This TCR beta chain was retrieved from a study of Graves' ophthalmopathy and Graves' hyperthyroidism. At the level of the study: Hyperthyroidism showing no ophthalmopathy within 18 months of follow-up was stable.

None of the included patients had other autoimmune diseases, uncontrolled infections, pregnancy or lactation, as these led to exclusion. There are 16 residues in the CDR3. The ends were cut back, 6 bases at V and 0 bases at J, with 15 bases in the middle. The germline gives CDR1 DFQATT, CDR2 SNEGSKA (reference sequence). Whole-study findings and limits: Blood samples also showed most expanded thyroid clonotypes exceeding 0.001 frequency.

With regard to this clonotype: Its antigen is undetermined.

The sequenced template was RNA, covering the TCR beta CDR3 region. The first round was an RT-PCR with HTBI primers, and the second round was a multiplex PCR. TCRdb reprocessed the multiplex PCR reads with MiXCR, giving one entry per CDR3 protein. This sample has about 1.2 million distinct CDR3 sequences; about 38% occur once, and the top ten carry around 10%. The chain joins TRBV20-1 to TRBJ1-6; D is unclear. Input material: peripheral blood or thyroid tissue (not recorded which). This clonotype was obtained from an adult man with Graves' hyperthyroidism. This CDR3 is CSAPVSLSSYNSPLHF. For the CDR3, the DNA is TGCAGTGCGCCGGTTTCGTTAAGCTCCTATAATTCACCCCTCCACTTT.